What follows are 7 T cell receptor beta chains derived from one specimen sequenced in a study of cytomegalovirus exposure and HLA in healthy donors. Primers: 60 Vbeta forward and 13 Jbeta reverse. Profiling relied on immunoSEQ multiplex PCR, and the TCRdb table lists in-frame clones only, not all of them. The repertoire includes approximately 77,000 clones, roughly 80% of them detected once, and around 7% sits in the top ten. The sequencing sample was made of PBMCs. The receptors stem from a woman between 40 and 50 years old in good health and CMV-seronegative.

This chain uses TRBV6-5 with TRBJ2-7, with TRBD2 as a possible D gene (6 bases). The CDR3 spans 14 residues. Germline-derived CDR1 and CDR2 are MNHEY and SVGAGI. Trimming cost V 8 bases and J 2 bases, with 16 bases left between them. The CDR3 DNA reads as TGTGCCAGCTCCCTGGGGGGAACGACCTACGAGCAGTACTTC. It translates to CASSLGGTTYEQYF.

Only a few counts were recorded for this clone. The chain joins TRBV6-4 to TRBJ1-1, with unresolved D. Germline V gene lookup returns CDR1 MRHNA and CDR2 SNTAGT. The length of the CDR3 is 14 residues. V shed 0 bases and J shed 4 bases, with 9 bases lying between them. In DNA, the CDR3 is TGTGCCAGCAGTGACTCGGAGGCCGGCACTGAAGCTTTCTTT. Translation gives CASSDSEAGTEAFF.

This clone was picked up one time. This chain connects TRBV5-1 to TRBJ2-5, with D possibly being TRBD2 (6 bases). The CDR3 extends over 14 amino acids. Germline V gene sequence: CDR1 SGHRS, CDR2 YFSETQ. V lost 0 bases and J 5 bases, leaving 11 bases between the germline ends. The CDR3 DNA follows: TGCGCCAGCAGCTTGGAAGCGGGTTGGGAGACCCAGTACTTC. Protein: CASSLEAGWETQYF. Looking up the rest from reference TRBV5-1 and TRBJ2-5 gives the full variable domain: KAGVTQTPRYLIKTRGQQVTLSCSPISGHRSVSWYQQTPGQGLQFLFEYFSETQRNKGNFPGRFSGRQFSNSRSEMNVSTLELGDSALYLCASSLEAGWETQYFGPGTRLLVL.

This chain links TRBV5-1 with TRBJ2-7; 11 bases match TRBD1. Germline-derived CDR1 and CDR2 are SGHRS and YFSETQ. This CDR3 region has 15 residues. J lost 8 bases, V lost 0 bases, and 7 bases had no gene match. Here the CDR3 DNA reads TGCGCCAGCAGCTTGGCCCCGGGACAGGGGGTTCAGCAGTACTTC. Translating gives CASSLAPGQGVQQYF.

V usage is TRBV19 and J usage is TRBJ2-5, with D possibly being TRBD1 (6 bases). Between the trimmed V and J ends, which lost 5 bases and 2 bases, there was a span of 15 bases. Germline V CDR1 and CDR2: LNHDA, SQIVND (reference sequence). The CDR3 extends over 15 amino acids. Here the CDR3 DNA reads TGTGCCAGTAGTGCCGGGACAATGCGTCAAGAGACCCAGTACTTC. It is translated as CASSAGTMRQETQYF.

The CDR3 protein is CASSGPGDHEQYF. In DNA form, the CDR3 reads TGTGCCAGCAGCGGGCCAGGGGACCACGAGCAGTACTTC. The rearrangement uses TRBV14 and TRBJ2-7; D possibly corresponds to TRBD1 (6 bases). V was shortened by 5 bases and J by 5 bases, with 13 bases between the two germline ends. The germline V gene encodes CDR1 SGHDN and CDR2 FVKESK. The length of the CDR3 is 13 residues.

The rearrangement links TRBV4-3 to TRBJ2-1; 7 bases map to TRBD2. J gave up 12 bases and V 6 bases, and 11 bases lay outside the gene matches. Germline V gene sequence: CDR1 LGHNA, CDR2 YSLEER. The CDR3 sequence is 13 residues long. The CDR3, as DNA: TGCGCCAGCAGTCAGACCCGGGACTATCGGCAGTTCTTC. It translates to CASSQTRDYRQFF.